A single sample gave rise to the 9 T cell receptor beta chains below, sequenced in a study of blood T cell repertoires in COVID-19. Profiling relied on immunoSEQ multiplex PCR, and the TCRdb table lists in-frame clones only, not all of them. There are about 140,000 clones in the sample; roughly four fifths occur only once, and around 4.8% lies in the top ten. Sequencing used peripheral blood. The receptors derive from an elderly woman with active or convalescent COVID-19.

The V call is TRBV5-1, the J call TRBJ2-5, with a possible D match to TRBD1 (6 bases). Germline CDR1 is SGHRS and CDR2 is YFSETQ. This CDR3 has 13 residues. Trimming shortened V by 4 bases and J by 4 bases, and 11 bases separated the two germline ends. This CDR3 is CASSGQQGETQYF. The CDR3 bases are TGCGCCAGCAGCGGCCAACAGGGAGAGACCCAGTACTTC. Together with reference TRBV5-1 and TRBJ2-5, the CDR3 gives the full variable domain: KAGVTQTPRYLIKTRGQQVTLSCSPISGHRSVSWYQQTPGQGLQFLFEYFSETQRNKGNFPGRFSGRQFSNSRSEMNVSTLELGDSALYLCASSGQQGETQYFGPGTRLLVL.

In its sample, this clone was seen once. The rearrangement uses TRBV19 and TRBJ1-2; no reliable D call. This CDR3 region has 13 residues. V dropped 7 bases and J dropped 5 bases, with 14 bases sitting between them. Germline lookup yields CDR1 LNHDA and CDR2 SQIVND (reference sequence). The CDR3 nucleotides are TGTGCCAGTACGGAGGCGAACGCGTATGGCTACACCTTC. Translated, it gives CASTEANAYGYTF.

This chain joins TRBV15 and TRBJ2-1; D may be TRBD1 (5 bases). The CDR3 totals 21 residues. Trimming pared 0 bases from V and 0 bases from J, leaving 24 bases between. Germline V gives CDR1 LNHNV, CDR2 YYDKDF (reference sequence). CDR3 loop: CATSREKHKGKWHSSYNEQFF. DNA of the CDR3: TGTGCCACCAGCAGAGAAAAGCACAAGGGGAAGTGGCACAGCTCCTACAATGAGCAGTTCTTC.

This clone was counted at least ten times. This sequence joins TRBV28 and TRBJ1-2, with D uncertain. CDR1 and CDR2 from the germline V gene are MDHEN and SYDVKM. The CDR3 has 14 residues. The V gene lost 5 bases and the J gene lost 1 base, with 11 bases spanning the gap. The CDR3 spells CASSPLQLNYGYTF. DNA for the CDR3: TGTGCCAGCAGTCCGTTACAGCTTAACTATGGCTACACCTTC.

The CDR3 DNA reads as TGCGCCAGCAGCCATCTGTCCGGGGGGGCGTCTGAGACCCAGTACTTC. This sequence encodes CASSHLSGGASETQYF. The V call is TRBV4-1, the J call TRBJ2-5, with 8 bases identical to TRBD2. The CDR3 covers 16 residues. The germline CDR1 and CDR2 sequences are MGHRA and YSYEKL. The ends lost 3 bases at V and 5 bases at J; junction bases unmatched: 11.

This chain links TRBV18 with TRBJ2-5; D gene unclear. Germline V gives CDR1 KGHSH, CDR2 LQKENI. This CDR3 region has 13 residues. V dropped 6 bases and J dropped 3 bases, with 11 bases sitting between them. CDR3 region: CASSFDLKETQYF. CDR3 coding DNA: TGTGCCAGCTCTTTTGACTTGAAAGAGACCCAGTACTTC.

The chain employs TRBV30 and TRBJ1-1; D gene unclear. This CDR3 region has 12 residues. Per the germline V gene, CDR1 is GTSNPN and CDR2 is SVGIG (reference sequence). V lost 5 bases, J lost 14 bases, and 21 bases lay in between. As DNA, the CDR3 is TGTGCCTGGGGCTACAGTACCTTTCACCTCTTCTTT. As protein: CAWGYSTFHLFF.

Only a few counts were recorded for this clone. The V and J genes are TRBV7-2 and TRBJ2-3; TRBD2 matches at 8 bases. Trimming removed 1 base from V and 8 bases from J; junction bases left unmatched: 5. The CDR3 has 14 amino acids. Germline CDR1 SGHTA, CDR2 FQGNSA. CDR3 in amino acids: CASSLGTSGTTQYF. For the CDR3, the DNA is TGTGCCAGCAGCTTAGGTACTAGCGGAACTACGCAGTATTTT.

CDR3 residues: CASSQDRGVTDTQYF. CDR3 DNA sequence: TGTGCCAGCAGCCAAGACCGGGGGGTCACAGATACGCAGTATTTT. The chain recombines TRBV3-1 (or the pseudogene TRBV3-2) with TRBJ2-3; the match to TRBD2 covers 7 bases. CDR3 length: 15 amino acids. Per germline, CDR1 LGHDT and CDR2 YNNKEL (reference sequence). V lost 0 bases and J lost 2; bases outside the gene matches: 2.